The 22 T cell receptor beta chains listed next were all sequenced from one sample in a study of T cell responses to AZD1222 COVID-19 vaccine. The table came from immunoSEQ multiplex PCR; TCRdb's copy has only in-frame clones and leaves some out. The data contain around 180,000 clones, more than 80% of them singletons. Sequences were derived from peripheral blood, sampled on day 0 of AZD1222 vaccination. These TCRs come from an adult in good health.

The rearrangement uses TRBV7-3 and TRBJ2-2; TRBD2 matches 10 bases. This CDR3 spans 17 amino acids. Trimming at V came to 4 bases and at J to 7 bases, leaving 12 bases not matched to a gene. CDR1 and CDR2 from the germline V gene are SGHTA and FQGTGA. The CDR3 coding sequence is TGTGCCAGCAGCTCGATAGAGGGACTAGCGTTGGGCGGGGAGCTGTTTTTT. This codes for CASSSIEGLALGGELFF. Full variable domain (missing parts from reference TRBV7-3 and TRBJ2-2): GAGVSQTPSNKVTEKGKYVELRCDPISGHTALYWYRQSLGQGPEFLIYFQGTGAADDSGLPNDRFFAVRPEGSVSTLKIQRTERGDSAVYLCASSSIEGLALGGELFFGEGSRLTVL.

V usage is TRBV11-2 and J usage is TRBJ1-4; 8 bases agree with TRBD1. Germline values: CDR1 SGHAT, CDR2 FQNNGV. The CDR3 length is 17 residues. J lost 1 base, V lost 1 base, and 5 bases had no gene match. In DNA, the CDR3 is TGTGCCAGCAGCTTAGGACAGGGGCGCCGAACTAATGAAAAACTGTTTTTT. As protein: CASSLGQGRRTNEKLFF.

This clone was picked up a small number of times. The J gene is TRBJ2-1, the V gene TRBV29-1, with a tentative D call TRBD1 (5 bases). The CDR3 totals 13 residues. V was clipped by 7 bases and J by 0 bases, with 10 bases between them. Looked up from germline, CDR1 is SQVTM and CDR2 is ANQGSEA. The CDR3 DNA sequence: TGCAGCGCCCAGGGCCTCTCCTACAATGAGCAGTTCTTC. This sequence encodes CSAQGLSYNEQFF.

The chain has TRBV7-6 and TRBJ2-2; D is unclear. Deletions cut 2 bases from V and 6 bases from J, with 13 bases between. The length of the CDR3 is 15 residues. Germline V gene lookup returns CDR1 SGHVS and CDR2 FNYEAQ. The CDR3 region is CASSLRSLPAGELFF. In DNA form, the CDR3 reads TGTGCCAGCAGCTTAAGGTCTTTACCGGCCGGGGAGCTGTTTTTT.

The chain has TRBV3-1 (or the pseudogene TRBV3-2) and TRBJ1-2; TRBD1 matches 7 bases. The CDR3 has 15 residues. Looked up from germline, CDR1 is LGHDT and CDR2 is YNNKEL (reference sequence). J was trimmed by 5 bases and V by 0 bases; bases with no gene match: 6. The CDR3 coding sequence is TGTGCCAGCAGCCAAGAGGCCAGGGGGTTATATGGCTACACCTTC. Its translation: CASSQEARGLYGYTF.

This chain uses TRBV6-5 with TRBJ1-4; maybe TRBD1 (5 bases). The CDR3 contains 13 residues. The germline gives CDR1 MNHEY, CDR2 SVGAGI. Trimming took 7 bases from V and 8 from J, leaving 14 bases between them. The CDR3 region is CASNTGAEEKLFF. Written as DNA, the CDR3 is TGTGCCAGCAATACCGGGGCGGAGGAAAAACTGTTTTTT.

This chain connects TRBV10-3 to TRBJ1-2; D not resolved. The germline V gene has CDR1 ENHRY and CDR2 SYGVKD. V was cut by 8 bases and J by 8 bases, with 21 bases left in between. This CDR3 region has 14 residues. In DNA, the CDR3 is TGTGCCATCGTTTCCGACTCGATTCTGGGGGGCTACACCTTC. This sequence encodes CAIVSDSILGGYTF.

The chain couples TRBV15 to TRBJ1-3; no reliable D call. Germline assignment: CDR1 LNHNV and CDR2 YYDKDF (reference sequence). The CDR3 totals 17 residues. The V and J ends lost 0 bases and 0 bases respectively, with 12 bases between them. The CDR3 region has the DNA TGTGCCACCAGCAGAGATCGAGGGTCCTTCTCTGGAAACACCATATATTTT. It encodes CATSRDRGSFSGNTIYF.

The CDR3 sequence is CAIKGQTYNEQFF. The CDR3 nucleotides are TGTGCCATCAAAGGACAGACTTACAATGAGCAGTTCTTC. J is TRBJ2-1 and V is TRBV10-3, with D possibly matching TRBD1 (6 bases). Germline V gene sequence: CDR1 ENHRY, CDR2 SYGVKD. The CDR3 runs 13 residues. Trimming took off 7 bases at V and 4 bases at J, with 11 bases between the two ends.

The chain joins TRBV9 to TRBJ2-2; 13 nucleotides match TRBD2. The ends lost 2 bases at V and 3 bases at J; junction bases unmatched: 1. This CDR3 spans 16 amino acids. Looked up from germline, CDR1 is SGDLS and CDR2 is YYNGEE. The CDR3 coding sequence is TGTGCCAGCAGCGTTGGACTAGCGGGAGACACCGGGGAGCTGTTTTTT. Translation: CASSVGLAGDTGELFF.

The gene calls are TRBV24-1 and TRBJ2-1; 9 bases match TRBD2. The CDR3 totals 17 residues. The germline V gene encodes CDR1 KGHDR and CDR2 SFDVKD. The V gene end was trimmed by 1 base and the J gene end by 6 bases; junction bases not matched to a gene: 9. The CDR3 nucleotides are TGTGCCACCAGTGATTTCGGGACTAGCATTTGGGGCAATGAGCAGTTCTTC. Residues: CATSDFGTSIWGNEQFF.

Points on this clone: Compared with germline, one end of the junction differs, possibly owing to a read error. The rearrangement joins TRBV19 to TRBJ2-7, with 11 bases aligning to TRBD1. Germline lookup yields CDR1 LNHDA and CDR2 SQIVND (reference sequence). The length of the CDR3 is 14 residues. CDR3 in DNA: TGTGCCAGTAGCCGGACAGGGGGCTCCCACGAGCAGTACTTC. Its translation is CASSRTGGSHEQYF.

The chain uses TRBV11-2 and TRBJ2-5; 7 nucleotides agree with TRBD2. The CDR3 contains 13 residues. With V trimmed by 8 bases and J by 0 bases, 3 bases remained unmatched. Germline CDR1 SGHAT, CDR2 FQNNGV. In DNA form, the CDR3 reads TGTGCCAGCGGCGGGAGTAACCAAGAGACCCAGTACTTC. As protein: CASGGSNQETQYF.

The CDR3 here is CASSFRDSFNQPQHF. The CDR3 region has the DNA TGTGCCAGCAGTTTCCGGGACAGCTTTAATCAGCCCCAGCATTTT. The J gene is TRBJ1-5, the V gene TRBV2, with TRBD1 identical over 7 bases. V was clipped by 5 bases and J by 4 bases; unmatched bases: 8. Germline V gene lookup returns CDR1 SNHLY and CDR2 FYNNEI. The CDR3 has 15 amino acids.

The genes are TRBV30 and TRBJ1-2; unclear D gene. This CDR3 comprises 13 residues. Germline-derived CDR1 and CDR2 are GTSNPN and SVGIG (reference sequence). V was shortened by 4 bases and J by 2 bases, with 11 bases between the two germline ends. For the CDR3, the DNA is TGTGCCTGGAATGTTGGAGGGAACTATGGCTACACCTTC. As protein: CAWNVGGNYGYTF.

The chain joins TRBV5-1 to TRBJ2-2; 8 bases match TRBD2. Germline V lookup: CDR1 SGHRS, CDR2 YFSETQ. The CDR3 totals 14 residues. The trim removed 2 bases at V and 6 bases at J, leaving 3 bases unmatched. The CDR3 sequence is CASSLHGGAGELFF. CDR3 nucleotides: TGCGCCAGCAGCTTACACGGGGGGGCCGGGGAGCTGTTTTTT.

V gene TRBV11-2 combines with J gene TRBJ2-1; the match to TRBD2 covers 7 bases. From germline, CDR1 is SGHAT and CDR2 FQNNGV. V was clipped by 1 base and J by 0 bases; unmatched bases: 3. CDR3 length: 16 amino acids. The CDR3 nucleotides are TGTGCCAGCAGCTTAGTGGGGACTACCTCCTACAATGAGCAGTTCTTC. It encodes CASSLVGTTSYNEQFF.

CDR3 sequence: CASSLATKYEQYF. The CDR3 DNA reads TGTGCCAGCAGCTTAGCGACGAAATACGAGCAGTACTTC. The chain couples TRBV7-2 to TRBJ2-7; D is unresolved. In germline, CDR1 is SGHTA, CDR2 FQGNSA. Trimming removed 0 bases at V and 4 bases at J, with 7 bases between. The CDR3 is 13 residues long. Full variable domain (rest looked up from reference TRBV7-2 and TRBJ2-7): GAGVSQSPSNKVTEKGKDVELRCDPISGHTALYWYRQSLGQGLEFLIYFQGNSAPDKSGLPSDRFSAERTGGSVSTLTIQRTQQEDSAVYLCASSLATKYEQYFGPGTRLTVT.

This clone was seen a few times. The chain recombines TRBV6-2 or TRBV6-3 with TRBJ2-7; TRBD1 aligns across 7 bases. This CDR3 comprises 14 residues. CDR1 is MNHEY, CDR2 SVGEGT, per germline. J was trimmed by 0 bases and V by 4 bases; bases with no gene match: 3. CDR3 protein: CASSSNRGSYEQYF. The CDR3 bases are TGTGCCAGCAGTTCCAACAGGGGCTCCTACGAGCAGTACTTC.

Remarks on this clone: Within the sample, other DNA sequences also encode this same CDR3. The V gene is TRBV5-1, the J gene TRBJ2-5; D uncertain. Trimming removed 1 base from V and 2 bases from J, with 0 bases in between. CDR1 and CDR2 from the germline V gene are SGHRS and YFSETQ. This CDR3 spans 11 amino acids. CDR3 bases: TGCGCCAGCAGCTTGCAAGAGACCCAGTACTTC. It is translated as CASSLQETQYF.

The chain joins TRBV7-2 to TRBJ2-1; 8 nucleotides align to TRBD1. The V gene's germline CDR1 is SGHTA and CDR2 FQGNSA. The CDR3 covers 15 residues. Trimming at V came to 0 bases and at J to 7 bases, leaving 5 bases not matched to a gene. This CDR3 is CASSLAGRGRNEQFF. As DNA, the CDR3 is TGTGCCAGCAGCTTAGCAGGCAGGGGGCGTAATGAGCAGTTCTTC. Together with reference TRBV7-2 and TRBJ2-1, the CDR3 gives the full variable domain: GAGVSQSPSNKVTEKGKDVELRCDPISGHTALYWYRQSLGQGLEFLIYFQGNSAPDKSGLPSDRFSAERTGGSVSTLTIQRTQQEDSAVYLCASSLAGRGRNEQFFGPGTRLTVL.

V and J are TRBV19 and TRBJ2-6, with D perhaps TRBD1 (5 bases). The CDR3 sequence is 13 residues long. V was trimmed by 7 bases and J by 2 bases, leaving 6 bases between them. Germline V gene lookup returns CDR1 LNHDA and CDR2 SQIVND (reference sequence). CDR3 nucleotide sequence: TGTGCCAGTAAGGGGACTGGGGCCAACGTCCTGACTTTC. Protein sequence: CASKGTGANVLTF.